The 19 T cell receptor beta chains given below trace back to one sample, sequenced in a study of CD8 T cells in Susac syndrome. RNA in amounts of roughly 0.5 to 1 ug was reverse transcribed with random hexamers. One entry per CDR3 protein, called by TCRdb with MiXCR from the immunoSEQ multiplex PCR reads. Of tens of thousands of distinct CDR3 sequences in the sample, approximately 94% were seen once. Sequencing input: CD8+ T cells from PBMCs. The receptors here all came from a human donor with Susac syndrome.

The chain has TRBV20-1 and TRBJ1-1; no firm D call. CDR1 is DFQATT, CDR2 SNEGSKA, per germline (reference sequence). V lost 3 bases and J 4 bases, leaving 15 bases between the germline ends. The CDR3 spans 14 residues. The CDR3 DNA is TGCAGTGCTAGGAATGGCTGGGGTGGCACTGAAGCTTTCTTT. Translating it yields CSARNGWGGTEAFF.

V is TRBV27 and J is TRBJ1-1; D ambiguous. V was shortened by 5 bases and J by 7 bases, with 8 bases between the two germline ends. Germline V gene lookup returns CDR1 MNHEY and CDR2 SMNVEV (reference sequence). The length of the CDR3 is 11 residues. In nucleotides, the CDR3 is TGTGCCAGCAGTACCGCCCATGAAGCTTTCTTT. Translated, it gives CASSTAHEAFF.

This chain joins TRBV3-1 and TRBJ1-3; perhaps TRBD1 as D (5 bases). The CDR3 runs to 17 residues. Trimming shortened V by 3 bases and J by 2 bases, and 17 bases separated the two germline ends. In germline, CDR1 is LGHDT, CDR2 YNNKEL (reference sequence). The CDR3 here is CASSHTLRDGTGNTIYF. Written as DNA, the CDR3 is TGTGCCAGCAGCCACACATTGAGGGACGGAACTGGAAACACCATATATTTT.

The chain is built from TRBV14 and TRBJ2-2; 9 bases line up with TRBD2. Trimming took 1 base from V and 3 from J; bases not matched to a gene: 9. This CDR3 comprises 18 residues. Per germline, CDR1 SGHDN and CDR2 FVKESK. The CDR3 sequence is CASSQGRGSGGYTGELFF. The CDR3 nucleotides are TGTGCCAGCAGCCAAGGTCGGGGTAGCGGGGGCTACACCGGGGAGCTGTTTTTT. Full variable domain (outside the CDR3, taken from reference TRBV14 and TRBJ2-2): EAGVTQFPSHSVIEKGQTVTLRCDPISGHDNLYWYRRVMGKEIKFLLHFVKESKQDESGMPNNRFLAERTGGTYSTLKVQPAELEDSGVYFCASSQGRGSGGYTGELFFGEGSRLTVL.

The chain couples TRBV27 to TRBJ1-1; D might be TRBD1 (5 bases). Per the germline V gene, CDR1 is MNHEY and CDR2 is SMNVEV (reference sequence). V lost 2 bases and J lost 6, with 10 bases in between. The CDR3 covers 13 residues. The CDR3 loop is CASSLIGRAEAFF. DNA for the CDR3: TGTGCCAGCAGTTTAATCGGCAGGGCTGAAGCTTTCTTT.

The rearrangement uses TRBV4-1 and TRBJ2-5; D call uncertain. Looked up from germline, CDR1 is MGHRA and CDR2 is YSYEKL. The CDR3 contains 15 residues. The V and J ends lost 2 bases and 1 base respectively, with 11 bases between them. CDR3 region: CASSQRSQPQETQYF. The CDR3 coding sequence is TGCGCCAGCAGCCAACGATCGCAACCCCAAGAGACCCAGTACTTC.

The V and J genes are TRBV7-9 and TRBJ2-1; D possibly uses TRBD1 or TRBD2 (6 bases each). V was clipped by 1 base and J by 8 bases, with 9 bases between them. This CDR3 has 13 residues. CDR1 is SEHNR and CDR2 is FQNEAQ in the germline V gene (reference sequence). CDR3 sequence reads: CASSLGGADEQFF. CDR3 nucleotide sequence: TGTGCCAGCAGCTTAGGGGGGGCTGATGAGCAGTTCTTC.

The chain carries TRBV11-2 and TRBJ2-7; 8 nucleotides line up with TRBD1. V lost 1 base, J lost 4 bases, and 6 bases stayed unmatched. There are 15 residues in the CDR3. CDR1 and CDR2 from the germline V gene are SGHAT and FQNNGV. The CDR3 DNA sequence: TGTGCCAGCAGCTTAGGCAGGGGGCCGCGGTACGAGCAGTACTTC. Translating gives CASSLGRGPRYEQYF.

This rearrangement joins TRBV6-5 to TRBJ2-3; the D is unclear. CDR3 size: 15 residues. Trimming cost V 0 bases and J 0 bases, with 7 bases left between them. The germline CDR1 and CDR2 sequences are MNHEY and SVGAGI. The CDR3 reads CASSYSASSTDTQYF. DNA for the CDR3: TGTGCCAGCAGTTACTCCGCATCTAGCACAGATACGCAGTATTTT.

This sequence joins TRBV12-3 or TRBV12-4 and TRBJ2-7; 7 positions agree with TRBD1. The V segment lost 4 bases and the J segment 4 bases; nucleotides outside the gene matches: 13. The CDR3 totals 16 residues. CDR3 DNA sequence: TGTGCCAGCAGTTCCCCGACAGGGAAGGACCCTTACGAGCAGTACTTC. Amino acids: CASSSPTGKDPYEQYF.

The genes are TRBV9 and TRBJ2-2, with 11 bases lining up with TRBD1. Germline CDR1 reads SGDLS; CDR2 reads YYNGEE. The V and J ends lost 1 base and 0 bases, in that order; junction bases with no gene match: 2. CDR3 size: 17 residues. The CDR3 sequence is CASSVRTGGPNTGELFF. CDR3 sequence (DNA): TGTGCCAGCAGCGTAAGGACAGGGGGCCCGAACACCGGGGAGCTGTTTTTT. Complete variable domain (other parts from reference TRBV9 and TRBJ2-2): DSGVTQTPKHLITATGQRVTLRCSPRSGDLSVYWYQQSLDQGLQFLIQYYNGEERAKGNILERFSAQQFPDLHSELNLSSLELGDSALYFCASSVRTGGPNTGELFFGEGSRLTVL.

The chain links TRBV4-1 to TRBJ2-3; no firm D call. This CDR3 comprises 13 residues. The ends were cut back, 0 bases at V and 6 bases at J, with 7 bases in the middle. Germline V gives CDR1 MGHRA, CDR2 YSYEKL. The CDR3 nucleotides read TGCGCCAGCAGCCAAGATGTAGACGATACGCAGTATTTT. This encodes CASSQDVDDTQYF.

CDR3 coding DNA: TGTGCCACCAGCAGAACAGGGGGCGCGAGGAGTGAGGGGCTCTACGAGCAGTACTTC. Its translation: CATSRTGGARSEGLYEQYF. This sequence joins TRBV15 and TRBJ2-7; 9 nucleotides agree with TRBD1. The germline CDR1 and CDR2 sequences are LNHNV and YYDKDF (reference sequence). The CDR3 covers 19 residues. Trimming cost V 2 bases and J 3 bases; bases outside gene matches: 17. Variable domain in full (rest from reference TRBV15 and TRBJ2-7): DAMVIQNPRYQVTQFGKPVTLSCSQTLNHNVMYWYQQKSSQAPKLLFHYYDKDFNNEADTPDNFQSRRPNTSFCFLDIRSPGLGDTAMYLCATSRTGGARSEGLYEQYFGPGTRLTVT.

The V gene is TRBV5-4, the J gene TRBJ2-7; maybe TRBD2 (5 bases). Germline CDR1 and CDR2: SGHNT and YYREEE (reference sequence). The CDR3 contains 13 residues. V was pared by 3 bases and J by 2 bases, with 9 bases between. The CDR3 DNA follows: TGTGCCAGCAGCTGGGAGAGGGCCTACGAGCAGTACTTC. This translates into CASSWERAYEQYF.

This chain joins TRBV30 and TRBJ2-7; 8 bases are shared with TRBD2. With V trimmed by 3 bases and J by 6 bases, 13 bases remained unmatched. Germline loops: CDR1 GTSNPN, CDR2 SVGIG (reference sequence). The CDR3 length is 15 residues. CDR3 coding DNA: TGTGCCTGGAGCTGGACGAGCGGGGGTAGCAGCGAGCAGTACTTC. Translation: CAWSWTSGGSSEQYF.

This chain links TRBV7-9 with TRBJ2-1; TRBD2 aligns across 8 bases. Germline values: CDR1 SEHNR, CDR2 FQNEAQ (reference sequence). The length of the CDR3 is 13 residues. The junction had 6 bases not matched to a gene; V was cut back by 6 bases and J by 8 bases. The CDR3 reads CASRGGGRDEQFF. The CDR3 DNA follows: TGTGCCAGCAGAGGCGGGGGGAGGGATGAGCAGTTCTTC.

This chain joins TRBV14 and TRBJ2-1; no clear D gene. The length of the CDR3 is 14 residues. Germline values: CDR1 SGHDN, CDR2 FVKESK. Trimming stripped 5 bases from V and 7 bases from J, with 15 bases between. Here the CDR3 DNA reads TGTGCCAGCAGCTTCCGGGCTACCCGGAATGAGCAGTTCTTC. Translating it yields CASSFRATRNEQFF.

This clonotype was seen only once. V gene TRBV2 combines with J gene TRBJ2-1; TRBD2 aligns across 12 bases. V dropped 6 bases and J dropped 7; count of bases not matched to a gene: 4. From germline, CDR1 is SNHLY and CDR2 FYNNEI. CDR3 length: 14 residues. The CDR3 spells CASSASGGANEQFF. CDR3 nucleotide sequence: TGTGCCAGCAGCGCTAGCGGGGGGGCAAATGAGCAGTTCTTC. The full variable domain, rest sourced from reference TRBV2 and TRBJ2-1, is EPEVTQTPSHQVTQMGQEVILRCVPISNHLYFYWYRQILGQKVEFLVSFYNNEISEKSEIFDDQFSVERPDGSNFTLKIRSTKLEDSAMYFCASSASGGANEQFFGPGTRLTVL.

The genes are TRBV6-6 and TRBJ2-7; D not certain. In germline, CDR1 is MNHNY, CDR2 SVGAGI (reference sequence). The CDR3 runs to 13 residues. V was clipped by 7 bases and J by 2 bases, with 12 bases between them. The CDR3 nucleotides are TGTGCCAGCACCCCGAGGTGGGCCTACGAGCAGTACTTC. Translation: CASTPRWAYEQYF.